Sequencing of this TCR beta chain was carried out in a study of monozygotic twins with inflammatory bowel disease. Concerning this clonotype: The antigen remains undetermined.

Study findings and constraints: Compared with healthy twins, IBD patients shared fewer clonotypes with others, especially with disease activity.

Reprocessing the 5' RACE reads, TCRdb reports a single entry for every CDR3 protein and omits DNA. Its table lists around 450,000 distinct CDR3 sequences. This clonotype originated in a human donor with ulcerative colitis or Crohn's disease, or a healthy co-twin of an affected twin (not recorded which). The sample taken for sequencing was blood.

The CDR3 region is CSAQPTGGRYEQYF. This sequence joins TRBV20-1 and TRBJ2-7; TCRdb selects TRBD1, and the lack of DNA leaves this call unchecked. Germline loops: CDR1 DFQATT, CDR2 SNEGSKA (reference sequence). This CDR3 spans 14 amino acids.